This record concerns one T cell receptor beta chain sequence. This specimen comes from a study of cytotoxic CD8 clonotypes in ibrutinib-treated CLL. Study as a whole: Responses comprised about 24 partial and 2 complete; at median roughly 70 months, 14 remained remitted and about twelve progressed.

Only in-frame clones appear in the TCRdb table, and some are missing; sequencing was by immunoSEQ multiplex PCR. Among 140,000 to 150,000 clones listed, 60% to 85% were seen once. Investigators sourced approximately 2 micrograms of genomic DNA from cryopreserved PBMCs for TCR beta libraries. The sequencing used PBMCs, collected after 24 months of ibrutinib treatment. The TCR was taken from a human donor with chronic lymphocytic leukemia.

The CDR3 sequence: CASSFGGSYNSPLHF. CDR3 nucleotide sequence: TGTGCCAGCAGCTTCGGGGGCTCCTATAATTCACCCCTCCACTTT. J is TRBJ1-6 and V is TRBV5-4, with D perhaps TRBD1 (5 bases). Germline lookup yields CDR1 SGHNT and CDR2 YYREEE (reference sequence). Trimming removed 2 bases from V and 0 bases from J, with 6 bases in between. CDR3 length: 15 residues. Combining the CDR3 with reference TRBV5-4 and TRBJ1-6 gives the whole variable domain ETGVTQSPTHLIKTRGQQVTLRCSSQSGHNTVSWYQQALGQGPQFIFQYYREEENGRGNFPPRFSGLQFPNYSSELNVNALELDDSALYLCASSFGGSYNSPLHFGNGTRLTVT.